This is a list of T cell receptor beta chains from one sample in a study of T cell responses to AZD1222 COVID-19 vaccine. Assay used: immunoSEQ multiplex PCR; TCRdb lists only in-frame clones, some missing. The sample includes approximately 110,000 clones, roughly 84% of them seen just once. The sequencing here drew on peripheral blood, taken on day 0 of AZD1222 vaccination. Receptor source: an adult in good health. Each CDR3 is given with its conserved first and last residue. Fields, in order: J gene, V gene, clone size, D gene, CDR3 protein, CDR3 DNA. A D gene is named only where the DNA matches it firmly. Clone size is not always given. Where it is, it says once, few, many or a class for expanded clones.

J gene: TRBJ1-4
V gene: TRBV5-4
clone size: once
D gene: NA
CDR3 protein: CASSLRGPGEKLFF
CDR3 DNA: TGTGCCAGCAGCTTGAGGGGCCCGGGGGAAAAACTGTTTTTT

J gene: TRBJ1-5
V gene: TRBV18
clone size: once
D gene: NA
CDR3 protein: CASSTRGAAGSNQPQHF
CDR3 DNA: TGTGCCAGCTCGACGCGGGGGGCAGCGGGTTCGAATCAGCCCCAGCATTTT

J gene: TRBJ2-2
V gene: TRBV5-5
clone size: NA
D gene: TRBD1
CDR3 protein: CASSSTGGPGELFF
CDR3 DNA: TGTGCCAGCAGCAGCACAGGGGGACCCGGGGAGCTGTTTTTT

J gene: TRBJ1-2
V gene: TRBV5-6
clone size: NA
D gene: NA
CDR3 protein: CASSSGHPNVGYTF
CDR3 DNA: TGTGCCAGCAGCTCGGGACACCCGAATGTCGGCTACACCTTC

J gene: TRBJ2-1
V gene: TRBV14
clone size: NA
D gene: NA
CDR3 protein: CASSHPDGYSYNEQFF
CDR3 DNA: TGTGCCAGCAGCCACCCGGACGGGTACTCCTACAATGAGCAGTTCTTC

J gene: TRBJ2-4
V gene: TRBV19
clone size: NA
D gene: NA
CDR3 protein: CASRGKWENIQYF
CDR3 DNA: TGTGCCAGTCGGGGGAAATGGGAAAACATTCAGTACTTC

J gene: TRBJ1-5
V gene: TRBV7-2
clone size: NA
D gene: NA
CDR3 protein: CASSLWGRGNQPQHF
CDR3 DNA: TGTGCCAGCAGCCTTTGGGGAAGGGGCAATCAGCCCCAGCATTTT

J gene: TRBJ2-7
V gene: TRBV7-2
clone size: NA
D gene: NA
CDR3 protein: CASSLVTYEQYF
CDR3 DNA: TGTGCCAGCAGCTTAGTTACGTACGAGCAGTACTTC

J gene: TRBJ1-1
V gene: TRBV27
clone size: once
D gene: NA
CDR3 protein: CASSPEGGNTEAFF
CDR3 DNA: TGTGCCAGCAGTCCCGAGGGGGGGAACACTGAAGCTTTCTTT

J gene: TRBJ1-6
V gene: TRBV2
clone size: NA
D gene: NA
CDR3 protein: CASSPMDNYNSPLHF
CDR3 DNA: TGTGCCAGCAGCCCCATGGACAACTATAATTCACCCCTCCACTTT

J gene: TRBJ2-3
V gene: TRBV19
clone size: NA
D gene: NA
CDR3 protein: CASSAAPMTQYF
CDR3 DNA: TGTGCCAGTAGTGCAGCCCCTATGACGCAGTATTTT

J gene: TRBJ2-1
V gene: TRBV3-1/TRBV3-2
clone size: few
D gene: NA
CDR3 protein: CASSHGAYNEQFF
CDR3 DNA: TGTGCCAGCAGCCACGGGGCCTACAATGAGCAGTTCTTC

J gene: TRBJ2-7
V gene: TRBV20-1
clone size: NA
D gene: NA
CDR3 protein: CSAAINEQYF
CDR3 DNA: TGCAGTGCTGCGATCAACGAGCAGTACTTC

J gene: TRBJ1-6
V gene: TRBV7-2
clone size: NA
D gene: NA
CDR3 protein: CASSLGAWGRVYSPLHF
CDR3 DNA: TGTGCCAGCAGCTTAGGGGCATGGGGACGCGTCTATTCACCCCTCCACTTT

J gene: TRBJ1-2
V gene: TRBV2
clone size: NA
D gene: NA
CDR3 protein: CASSENRNYGYTF
CDR3 DNA: TGTGCCAGCAGTGAGAACAGAAACTATGGCTACACCTTC

J gene: TRBJ1-4
V gene: TRBV28
clone size: NA
D gene: NA
CDR3 protein: CASTPGGATNEKLFF
CDR3 DNA: TGTGCCAGCACCCCCGGAGGGGCAACTAATGAAAAACTGTTTTTT

J gene: TRBJ2-3
V gene: TRBV12-3/TRBV12-4
clone size: NA
D gene: NA
CDR3 protein: CAIQTGVTDTQYF
CDR3 DNA: TGTGCCATCCAGACAGGAGTAACAGATACGCAGTATTTT

J gene: TRBJ1-2
V gene: TRBV11-2
clone size: NA
D gene: NA
CDR3 protein: CASSRSDTIYGYTF
CDR3 DNA: TGTGCCAGCAGCCGATCCGACACCATCTATGGCTACACCTTC

J gene: TRBJ1-5
V gene: TRBV19
clone size: NA
D gene: TRBD1
CDR3 protein: CASSIIVGQGVSQPQHF
CDR3 DNA: TGTGCCAGTAGTATTATTGTCGGACAGGGGGTTAGTCAGCCCCAGCATTTT

J gene: TRBJ1-1
V gene: TRBV5-1
clone size: NA
D gene: NA
CDR3 protein: CASSSTGVEAFF
CDR3 DNA: TGCGCCAGCAGCAGCACGGGGGTAGAAGCTTTCTTT

J gene: TRBJ1-2
V gene: TRBV14
clone size: NA
D gene: NA
CDR3 protein: CASSQDFGLVRNYGYTF
CDR3 DNA: TGTGCCAGCAGCCAAGATTTTGGTCTTGTCCGGAACTATGGCTACACCTTC

J gene: TRBJ2-7
V gene: TRBV18
clone size: NA
D gene: TRBD1
CDR3 protein: CASSAGTANYEQYF
CDR3 DNA: TGTGCCAGCTCTGCCGGGACAGCAAACTACGAGCAGTACTTC

J gene: TRBJ1-1
V gene: TRBV28
clone size: once
D gene: NA
CDR3 protein: CASSLRAANTEAFF
CDR3 DNA: TGTGCCAGCAGTTTAAGGGCAGCGAACACTGAAGCTTTCTTT

J gene: TRBJ1-2
V gene: TRBV28
clone size: NA
D gene: NA
CDR3 protein: CASSFGSLGATNYGYTF
CDR3 DNA: TGTGCCAGCAGTTTCGGTTCGCTGGGGGCGACTAACTATGGCTACACCTTC

J gene: TRBJ1-5
V gene: TRBV24-1
clone size: NA
D gene: NA
CDR3 protein: CATSIDSNQPQHF
CDR3 DNA: TGTGCCACCAGTATAGATAGCAATCAGCCCCAGCATTTT

J gene: TRBJ2-7
V gene: TRBV6-5
clone size: NA
D gene: NA
CDR3 protein: CASSQPGRTYEQYF
CDR3 DNA: TGTGCCAGCAGTCAGCCGGGACGAACCTACGAGCAGTACTTC

J gene: TRBJ1-6
V gene: TRBV5-1
clone size: NA
D gene: TRBD1
CDR3 protein: CASSPILGQGRNSPLHF
CDR3 DNA: TGCGCCAGCAGCCCGATATTGGGACAGGGGCGTAATTCACCCCTCCACTTT

J gene: TRBJ1-3
V gene: TRBV30
clone size: few
D gene: NA
CDR3 protein: CAWSVGSVGNTIYF
CDR3 DNA: TGTGCCTGGAGTGTCGGTTCGGTGGGAAACACCATATATTTT

J gene: TRBJ1-5
V gene: TRBV28
clone size: NA
D gene: NA
CDR3 protein: CASNRVRGNQPQHF
CDR3 DNA: TGTGCCAGCAACCGTGTACGGGGCAATCAGCCCCAGCATTTT

J gene: TRBJ1-6
V gene: TRBV14
clone size: NA
D gene: NA
CDR3 protein: CASSPGGGNSPLHF
CDR3 DNA: TGTGCCAGCAGCCCTGGCGGGGGCAATTCACCCCTCCACTTT

J gene: TRBJ2-7
V gene: TRBV25-1
clone size: NA
D gene: TRBD1
CDR3 protein: CASSGGGVPTVRVNEQYF
CDR3 DNA: TGTGCCAGCAGTGGAGGGGGCGTCCCGACAGTTAGGGTAAACGAGCAGTACTTC

J gene: TRBJ1-2
V gene: TRBV15
clone size: NA
D gene: NA
CDR3 protein: CATSRAAGTNYGYTF
CDR3 DNA: TGTGCCACCAGCAGAGCCGCAGGGACTAACTATGGCTACACCTTC

J gene: TRBJ2-1
V gene: TRBV10-2
clone size: NA
D gene: NA
CDR3 protein: CASMARTSPNEQFF
CDR3 DNA: TGCGCCAGCATGGCTAGAACCTCTCCCAATGAGCAGTTCTTC

J gene: TRBJ1-2
V gene: TRBV25-1
clone size: few
D gene: TRBD1
CDR3 protein: CASSGRDRGGYTF
CDR3 DNA: TGTGCCAGCAGTGGCCGGGACAGGGGGGGCTACACCTTC

J gene: TRBJ2-1
V gene: TRBV15
clone size: few
D gene: NA
CDR3 protein: CATSRDRESYNEQFF
CDR3 DNA: TGTGCCACCAGCAGAGACAGGGAATCCTACAATGAGCAGTTCTTC

J gene: TRBJ1-1
V gene: TRBV6-5
clone size: NA
D gene: NA
CDR3 protein: CASSLSTPRETEAFF
CDR3 DNA: TGTGCCAGCAGTTTATCGACCCCCCGGGAGACTGAAGCTTTCTTT

J gene: TRBJ2-3
V gene: TRBV28
clone size: NA
D gene: NA
CDR3 protein: CASSTDPLAQYF
CDR3 DNA: TGTGCCAGTTCGACGGACCCCTTGGCGCAGTATTTT

J gene: TRBJ2-3
V gene: TRBV9
clone size: NA
D gene: NA
CDR3 protein: CASSVAGADTQYF
CDR3 DNA: TGTGCCAGCAGCGTAGCTGGGGCAGATACGCAGTATTTT

J gene: TRBJ1-5
V gene: TRBV6-5
clone size: NA
D gene: NA
CDR3 protein: CASTNAGQPQHF
CDR3 DNA: TGTGCCAGCACTAACGCGGGGCAGCCCCAGCATTTT

J gene: TRBJ2-7
V gene: TRBV5-5
clone size: NA
D gene: NA
CDR3 protein: CASSLSGTESYEQYF
CDR3 DNA: TGTGCCAGCAGCTTGTCCGGGACGGAGTCCTACGAGCAGTACTTC

J gene: TRBJ2-3
V gene: TRBV5-1
clone size: once
D gene: NA
CDR3 protein: CASRPAGPGTDTQYF
CDR3 DNA: TGCGCCAGCAGGCCGGCGGGGCCCGGCACAGATACGCAGTATTTT

J gene: TRBJ2-1
V gene: TRBV10-3
clone size: NA
D gene: NA
CDR3 protein: CAIREPRLDEQFF
CDR3 DNA: TGTGCCATCAGGGAACCGCGACTTGATGAGCAGTTCTTC

J gene: TRBJ1-2
V gene: TRBV19
clone size: NA
D gene: NA
CDR3 protein: CASSPPPGHSYGYTF
CDR3 DNA: TGTGCCAGTAGTCCTCCTCCGGGACACTCCTATGGCTACACCTTC

J gene: TRBJ1-6
V gene: TRBV30
clone size: NA
D gene: NA
CDR3 protein: CAWAGDGITLHF
CDR3 DNA: TGTGCCTGGGCCGGGGATGGAATCACCCTCCACTTT

J gene: TRBJ2-7
V gene: TRBV5-6
clone size: NA
D gene: NA
CDR3 protein: CASSLGFGGSEQYF
CDR3 DNA: TGTGCCAGCAGCTTGGGTTTCGGGGGTAGCGAGCAGTACTTC

J gene: TRBJ1-3
V gene: TRBV11-2
clone size: few
D gene: NA
CDR3 protein: CASNRRAGTNSGNTIYF
CDR3 DNA: TGTGCCAGCAACAGGCGGGCAGGCACCAACTCTGGAAACACCATATATTTT

J gene: TRBJ2-2
V gene: TRBV24-1
clone size: medium-sized
D gene: NA
CDR3 protein: CATSDFHGTDTGELFF
CDR3 DNA: TGTGCCACCAGTGATTTCCACGGAACCGACACCGGGGAGCTGTTTTTT

J gene: TRBJ2-7
V gene: TRBV11-3
clone size: once
D gene: TRBD2
CDR3 protein: CASSLRGGSYEQYF
CDR3 DNA: TGTGCCAGCAGCTTACGCGGGGGATCATACGAGCAGTACTTC

J gene: TRBJ2-4
V gene: TRBV7-9
clone size: NA
D gene: NA
CDR3 protein: CASSRGTDIQYF
CDR3 DNA: TGTGCCAGCAGCCGAGGGACCGACATTCAGTACTTC

J gene: TRBJ2-7
V gene: TRBV28
clone size: NA
D gene: NA
CDR3 protein: CASTLHPGGYEQYF
CDR3 DNA: TGTGCCAGCACTCTCCATCCTGGGGGCTACGAGCAGTACTTC

J gene: TRBJ2-6
V gene: TRBV19
clone size: NA
D gene: NA
CDR3 protein: CASSRFDWGSGANVLTF
CDR3 DNA: TGTGCCAGTAGTAGGTTTGATTGGGGCTCTGGGGCCAACGTCCTGACTTTC

J gene: TRBJ2-5
V gene: TRBV4-2
clone size: NA
D gene: TRBD2
CDR3 protein: CASSQGTSGGAKETQYF
CDR3 DNA: TGTGCCAGCAGCCAAGGGACTAGCGGGGGGGCGAAGGAGACCCAGTACTTC

J gene: TRBJ2-1
V gene: TRBV28
clone size: once
D gene: TRBD2
CDR3 protein: CASRTSGASYNEQFF
CDR3 DNA: TGTGCCAGCAGAACTAGCGGGGCCTCCTACAATGAGCAGTTCTTC

J gene: TRBJ1-5
V gene: TRBV18
clone size: NA
D gene: TRBD1
CDR3 protein: CASSPRARGYQPQHF
CDR3 DNA: TGTGCCAGCTCACCACGCGCCAGGGGGTATCAGCCCCAGCATTTT

J gene: TRBJ1-3
V gene: TRBV28
clone size: NA
D gene: TRBD1
CDR3 protein: CASSLGQGRMSTIYF
CDR3 DNA: TGTGCCAGCAGTCTCGGACAGGGGAGAATGAGCACCATATATTTT

J gene: TRBJ1-3
V gene: TRBV10-1
clone size: NA
D gene: NA
CDR3 protein: CASRRWEDFRRGNTIYF
CDR3 DNA: TGCGCCAGCAGGAGGTGGGAGGACTTTCGACGTGGAAACACCATATATTTT

J gene: TRBJ1-2
V gene: TRBV28
clone size: NA
D gene: TRBD1
CDR3 protein: CASSLGQGGYGYTF
CDR3 DNA: TGTGCCAGCAGTTTAGGACAGGGAGGCTATGGCTACACCTTC

J gene: TRBJ1-3
V gene: TRBV9
clone size: NA
D gene: NA
CDR3 protein: CASSVVPGAGLVPGNTIYF
CDR3 DNA: TGTGCCAGCAGCGTAGTGCCAGGGGCGGGTCTGGTGCCTGGAAACACCATATATTTT

J gene: TRBJ2-7
V gene: TRBV5-1
clone size: NA
D gene: NA
CDR3 protein: CASSLDTGLWQYF
CDR3 DNA: TGCGCCAGCAGCTTGGATACAGGGCTGTGGCAGTACTTC